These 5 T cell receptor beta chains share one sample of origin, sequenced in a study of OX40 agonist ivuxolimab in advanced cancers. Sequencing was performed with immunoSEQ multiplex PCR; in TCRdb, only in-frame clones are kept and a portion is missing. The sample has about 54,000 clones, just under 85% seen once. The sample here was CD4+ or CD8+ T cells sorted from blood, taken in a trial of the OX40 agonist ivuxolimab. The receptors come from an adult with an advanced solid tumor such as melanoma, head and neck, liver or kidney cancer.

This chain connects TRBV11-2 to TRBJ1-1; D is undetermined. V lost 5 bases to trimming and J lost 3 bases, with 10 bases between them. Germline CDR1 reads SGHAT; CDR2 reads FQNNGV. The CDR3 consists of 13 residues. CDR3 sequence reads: CASSRGFDTEAFF. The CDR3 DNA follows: TGTGCCAGCAGCCGCGGGTTCGACACTGAAGCTTTCTTT. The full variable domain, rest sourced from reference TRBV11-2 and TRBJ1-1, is EAGVAQSPRYKIIEKRQSVAFWCNPISGHATLYWYQQILGQGPKLLIQFQNNGVVDDSQLPKDRFSAERLKGVDSTLKIQPAKLEDSAVYLCASSRGFDTEAFFGQGTRLTVV.

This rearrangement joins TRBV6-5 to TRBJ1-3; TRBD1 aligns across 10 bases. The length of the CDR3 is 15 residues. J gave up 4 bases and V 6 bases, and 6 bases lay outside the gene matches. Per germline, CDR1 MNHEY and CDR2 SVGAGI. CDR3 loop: CASRTTGGMGNTIYF. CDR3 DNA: TGTGCCAGCAGAACGACAGGGGGCATGGGAAACACCATATATTTT.

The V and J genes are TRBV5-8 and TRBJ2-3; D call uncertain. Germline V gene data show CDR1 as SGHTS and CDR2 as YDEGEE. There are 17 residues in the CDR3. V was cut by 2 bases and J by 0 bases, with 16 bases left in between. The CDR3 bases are TGTGCCAGCAGCTTTCGACGGTCAACGTATAGCACAGATACGCAGTATTTT. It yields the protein CASSFRRSTYSTDTQYF.

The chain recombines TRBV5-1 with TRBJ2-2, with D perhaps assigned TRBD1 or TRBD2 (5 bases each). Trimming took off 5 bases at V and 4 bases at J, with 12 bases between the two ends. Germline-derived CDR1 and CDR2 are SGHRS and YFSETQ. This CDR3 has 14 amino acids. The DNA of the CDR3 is TGCGCCAGCAGAGGTGGGGCGGGCACCGGGGAGCTGTTTTTT. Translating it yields CASRGGAGTGELFF. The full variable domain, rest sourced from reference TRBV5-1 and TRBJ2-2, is KAGVTQTPRYLIKTRGQQVTLSCSPISGHRSVSWYQQTPGQGLQFLFEYFSETQRNKGNFPGRFSGRQFSNSRSEMNVSTLELGDSALYLCASRGGAGTGELFFGEGSRLTVL.

The CDR3 loop reads CASSLSSPNQPQHF. The CDR3 region has the DNA TGTGCCAGCAGCTTAAGCAGTCCCAATCAGCCCCAGCATTTT. J is TRBJ1-5 and V is TRBV7-9, with no clear D. Germline CDR1 and CDR2: SEHNR and FQNEAQ (reference sequence). V gave up 2 bases and J gave up 3 bases, with 8 bases separating them. This CDR3 has 14 residues. Full variable domain (missing parts from reference TRBV7-9 and TRBJ1-5): DTGVSQNPRHKITKRGQNVTFRCDPISEHNRLYWYRQTLGQGPEFLTYFQNEAQLEKSRLLSDRFSAERPKGSFSTLEIQRTEQGDSAMYLCASSLSSPNQPQHFGDGTRLSIL.